The clone carrying this T cell receptor (beta chain) was observed a few times. TCRdb keeps only in-frame clones here, not all; method: immunoSEQ multiplex PCR. The profile shows 90,000 or so clones, more than 70% of them singletons. These data belong to a study of blood T cell repertoires in COVID-19. Germline V lookup: CDR1 SGDLS, CDR2 YYNGEE. CDR3 length equals 16 residues. V was cut by 0 bases and J by 4 bases, with 15 bases left in between. This chain joins TRBV9 and TRBJ2-3, with D possibly matching TRBD2 (7 bases). The TCR originated in a human donor in a cohort sampled during active COVID-19. The source material was peripheral blood. CDR3 protein: CASSVDWAGASDTQYF. The CDR3 nucleotides are TGTGCCAGCAGCGTAGATTGGGCGGGGGCGTCAGATACGCAGTATTTT.